Described below is a single TCR beta chain sequence and its context. Its antigen is unknown. Researchers ran the PCR with 60 Vbeta and 13 Jbeta primers. Using immunoSEQ multiplex PCR, the repertoire was profiled, and TCRdb retains in-frame clones only, with some absent. This sample has about 120,000 clones, with 60% to 85% found just once. The data were obtained in a study of cytomegalovirus exposure and HLA in healthy donors. The study's findings and limits: Roughly even sequencing depth across donors was the assumption behind the presence/absence analyses. In a later analysis, approximately 15,000 TCR beta sequences were associated with HLA alleles at 0.05 false discovery rate. When analyzed later, the rates of TCR association showed variation by HLA locus, with DRB1 the most and HLA-C the fewest.

This CDR3 spans 15 amino acids. The J segment lost 8 bases and the V segment lost 7 bases, leaving 13 bases of the junction unmatched. The V gene's germline CDR1 is MNHEY and CDR2 SVGAGI. What was sequenced was PBMCs. The rearrangement links TRBV6-5 to TRBJ1-2; TRBD1 matches 10 bases. This TCR derives from a woman aged 25 to 39 in good health and CMV-seronegative. DNA of the CDR3: TGTGCCAGCACCGACCCCGGGACAGGGGTTAAAGGCTACACCTTC. Encoded protein: CASTDPGTGVKGYTF.